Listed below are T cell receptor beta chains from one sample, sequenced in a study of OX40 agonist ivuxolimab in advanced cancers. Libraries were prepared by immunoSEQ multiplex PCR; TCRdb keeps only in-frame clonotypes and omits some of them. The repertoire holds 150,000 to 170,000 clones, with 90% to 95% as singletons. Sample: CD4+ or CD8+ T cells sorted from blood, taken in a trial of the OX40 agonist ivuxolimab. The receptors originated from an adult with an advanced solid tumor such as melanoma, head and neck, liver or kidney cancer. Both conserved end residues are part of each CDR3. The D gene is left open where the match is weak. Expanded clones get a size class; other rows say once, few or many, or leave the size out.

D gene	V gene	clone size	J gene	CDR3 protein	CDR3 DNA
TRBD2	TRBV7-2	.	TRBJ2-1	CASSFTGTSGNEQFF	TGTGCCAGCAGCTTCACCGGGACTAGCGGTAATGAGCAGTTCTTC
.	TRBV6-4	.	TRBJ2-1	CASSEGTRGHNEQFF	TGTGCCAGCAGTGAAGGGACTCGGGGCCACAATGAGCAGTTCTTC
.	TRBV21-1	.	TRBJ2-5	CASSKGSRLQETQYF	TGTGCCAGCAGCAAAGGTTCGAGATTACAAGAGACCCAGTACTTC
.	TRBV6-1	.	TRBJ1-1	CASSEAGVSEAFF	TGTGCCAGCAGTGAAGCAGGGGTCTCTGAAGCTTTCTTT
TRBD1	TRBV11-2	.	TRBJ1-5	CASSFGQGDQPQHF	TGTGCCAGCAGCTTCGGACAGGGGGATCAGCCCCAGCATTTT
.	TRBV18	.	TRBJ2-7	CASSPPVGGRPYEQYF	TGTGCCAGCTCACCACCGGTAGGGGGTAGGCCCTACGAGCAGTACTTC
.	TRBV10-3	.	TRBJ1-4	CAISEGQGEKLFF	TGTGCCATCAGTGAGGGGCAGGGTGAAAAACTGTTTTTT
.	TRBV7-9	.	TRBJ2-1	CASSLSFRETLFF	TGTGCCAGCAGCTTAAGCTTTCGGGAGACGCTGTTCTTC
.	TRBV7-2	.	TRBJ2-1	CASSRIENEQFF	TGTGCCAGCAGCCGAATCGAGAATGAGCAGTTCTTC
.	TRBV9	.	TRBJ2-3	CASSVRGIYADTQYF	TGTGCCAGCAGCGTGCGGGGAATATACGCAGATACGCAGTATTTT
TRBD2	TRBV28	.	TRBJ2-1	CASITTSPASYNEQFF	TGTGCCAGCATCACGACTAGCCCCGCTTCCTACAATGAGCAGTTCTTC
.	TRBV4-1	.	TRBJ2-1	CASSPRDPKGLMRGSEQFF	TGCGCCAGCAGTCCCAGGGACCCCAAGGGTCTCATGAGGGGGAGTGAGCAGTTCTTC
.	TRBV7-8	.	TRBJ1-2	CASSLYRTANYGYTF	TGTGCCAGCAGCTTATACCGGACAGCGAACTATGGCTACACCTTC
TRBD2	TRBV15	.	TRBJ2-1	CATSRGLAGGENEQFF	TGTGCCACCAGCAGAGGACTAGCGGGAGGGGAAAATGAGCAGTTCTTC
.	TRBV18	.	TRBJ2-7	CASSQLGLSYEQYF	TGTGCCAGCTCACAGCTGGGCCTTTCCTACGAGCAGTACTTC
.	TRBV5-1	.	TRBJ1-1	CASTLGTANTEAFF	TGCGCCAGCACCTTGGGGACGGCGAACACTGAAGCTTTCTTT
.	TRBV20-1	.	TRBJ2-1	CSARGLLEQFF	TGCAGTGCTAGAGGTCTGCTTGAGCAGTTCTTC
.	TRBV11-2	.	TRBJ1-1	CASSSRRGGVDEAFF	TGTGCCAGCAGCTCGAGAAGGGGTGGAGTAGATGAAGCTTTCTTT
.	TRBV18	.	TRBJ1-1	CASSLGPSTEAFF	TGTGCCAGCTCATTAGGGCCGAGCACTGAAGCTTTCTTT
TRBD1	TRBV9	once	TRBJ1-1	CASSKRTGKDTEAFF	TGTGCCAGCAGCAAACGGACAGGGAAGGATACTGAAGCTTTCTTT
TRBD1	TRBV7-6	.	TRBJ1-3	CASSLEGAAGWRGNTIYF	TGTGCCAGCAGCTTAGAGGGGGCGGCAGGATGGCGCGGAAACACCATATATTTT
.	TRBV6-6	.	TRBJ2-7	CASTDTGPSSYEQYF	TGTGCCAGCACCGACACTGGGCCCAGCTCCTACGAGCAGTACTTC
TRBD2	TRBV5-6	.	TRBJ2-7	CASSHVSGGKKEQYF	TGTGCCAGCAGCCACGTTAGCGGGGGCAAGAAAGAGCAGTACTTC
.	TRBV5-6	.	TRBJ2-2	CASSLWTGELFF	TGTGCCAGCAGCCTGTGGACCGGGGAGCTGTTTTTT
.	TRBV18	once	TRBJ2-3	CASSPDRQDTDTQYF	TGTGCCAGCTCACCCGACAGACAAGACACAGATACGCAGTATTTT
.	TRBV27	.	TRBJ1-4	CASRGRRVADEKLFF	TGTGCCAGCAGGGGACGTCGGGTGGCAGATGAAAAACTGTTTTTT
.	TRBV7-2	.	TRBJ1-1	CASSSSLNTEAFF	TGTGCCAGCAGCTCAAGCTTGAACACTGAAGCTTTCTTT
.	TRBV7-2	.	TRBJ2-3	CASSPRWGLPKDTQYF	TGTGCCAGCAGCCCTAGGTGGGGACTTCCCAAGGATACGCAGTATTTT